This TCR beta chain was documented in a study of blood T cell repertoires in COVID-19. Overall study context: Nucleic acid was either cDNA or gDNA, and it came from T cells, B-cell-depleted T cells, or PBMCs.

This table comes from immunoSEQ multiplex PCR, and its TCRdb copy is limited to in-frame clones, with some not included. The sample has 250,000 to 300,000 clones, about 90% seen once. This CDR3 spans 15 amino acids. Germline V gives CDR1 SGHTA, CDR2 FQGNSA. With V trimmed by 3 bases and J by 1 base, 4 bases remained unmatched. The source of this sequence is a woman in her twenties or thirties with COVID-19, enrolled during active disease. This chain uses TRBV7-2 with TRBJ2-7, with TRBD2 matching over 9 bases. The specimen sequenced was peripheral blood. The CDR3 DNA is TGTGCCAGCAGCTTGACTAGCGGAAATTCCTACGAGCAGTACTTC. Its protein is CASSLTSGNSYEQYF.